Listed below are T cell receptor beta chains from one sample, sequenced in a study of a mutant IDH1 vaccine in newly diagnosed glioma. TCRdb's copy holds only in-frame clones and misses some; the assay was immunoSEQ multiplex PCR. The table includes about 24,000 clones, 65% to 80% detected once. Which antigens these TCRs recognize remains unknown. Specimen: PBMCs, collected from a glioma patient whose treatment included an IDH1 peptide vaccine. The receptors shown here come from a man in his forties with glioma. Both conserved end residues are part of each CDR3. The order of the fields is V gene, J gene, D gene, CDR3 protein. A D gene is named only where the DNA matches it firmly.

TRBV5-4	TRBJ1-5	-	CASSLSGNQPQHF
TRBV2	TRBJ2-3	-	CASSVRTRSGDTQYF
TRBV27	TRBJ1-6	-	CASSLTPRGRSPLHF
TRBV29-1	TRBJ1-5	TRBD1	CSVRTGSTQPQHF
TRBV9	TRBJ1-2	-	CASSVDEGYGYTF
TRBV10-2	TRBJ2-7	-	CASSNSPRVEQYF
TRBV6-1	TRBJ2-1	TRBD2	CASSEVGLAGGREQFF
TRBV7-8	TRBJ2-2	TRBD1	CASSWTGTGATGELFF
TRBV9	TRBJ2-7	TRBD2	CASSATSGRAYSEQYF
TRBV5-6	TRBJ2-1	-	CASSLEFKISYNEQFF
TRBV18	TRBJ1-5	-	CASSGTTLGVSQPQHF
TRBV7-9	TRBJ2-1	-	CASSLISEQFF
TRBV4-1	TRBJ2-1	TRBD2	CASSQEDLADNEQFF
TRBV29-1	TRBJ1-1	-	CSITGTYGGTEAFF